The 28 T cell receptor beta chains below all came from one sample that was sequenced in a study of blood T cells in healthy people across ages. A sample-barcoded 5' primer and a J-beta primer mix were used in a second PCR of roughly 7 to 11 cycles. From the 5' RACE reads, TCRdb called clonotypes with MiXCR, one entry per CDR3 protein. The sample carries 1.4 million or so distinct CDR3 sequences, 40% to 45% recorded once. Sequences were obtained from blood. The receptors originated from a woman between 18 and 30 years old in good health.

Of note for this clonotype: A read error may be the cause here, since a much bigger clone is one base away. The chain is built from TRBV7-6 and TRBJ1-1, with D uncertain. Per the germline V gene, CDR1 is SGHVS and CDR2 is FNYEAQ. The CDR3 extends over 13 amino acids. The V and J ends lost 4 bases and 1 base respectively, with 7 bases between them. Here the CDR3 DNA reads TGTGCCAGCAGCTGGGAACAGAACACTGAAGCTTTCTTT. As protein: CASSWEQNTEAFF.

This clonotype showed up just a few times. J is TRBJ2-1 and V is TRBV4-2; no clear D gene. Germline assignment: CDR1 LGHNA and CDR2 YNFKEQ. Trimming removed 1 base from V and 9 bases from J, with 10 bases in between. The CDR3 has 13 amino acids. CDR3 loop: CASSQVLAGEQFF. CDR3 bases: TGTGCCAGCAGCCAAGTACTTGCTGGTGAGCAGTTCTTC.

The chain has TRBV10-2 and TRBJ1-4, with 8 bases matching TRBD1. This CDR3 has 13 residues. J lost 6 bases, V lost 7 bases, and 4 bases had no gene match. Germline V gene data show CDR1 as WSHSY and CDR2 as SAAADI. The DNA for the CDR3 is TGCGCCAGCAATCACAGGGGGGATGAAAAACTGTTTTTT. Translation: CASNHRGDEKLFF.

Comment on this clonotype: The junction departs from germline at one end; a sequencing error may be responsible. The chain joins TRBV7-9 to TRBJ2-4; 13 nucleotides align to TRBD2. Germline-derived CDR1 and CDR2 are SEHNR and FQNEAQ (reference sequence). The CDR3 has 19 residues. The DNA for the CDR3 is TGTGCTAGCAGCCGACAAGGACTAGCGGGAGCCCTGGCCAAAAACATTCAGTACTTC. It translates to CASSRQGLAGALAKNIQYF.

This clonotype was observed many times. The gene calls are TRBV29-1 and TRBJ2-1; 11 nucleotides agree with TRBD2. V was pared by 0 bases and J by 3 bases, with 7 bases of the junction left unmatched. The germline V gene has CDR1 SQVTM and CDR2 ANQGSEA. The CDR3 contains 17 residues. The CDR3 DNA reads as TGCAGCGTTGAAGAGGGCGCTAGCGGGAGGTTCTACAATGAGCAGTTCTTC. Protein sequence: CSVEEGASGRFYNEQFF.

This sequence joins TRBV5-6 and TRBJ2-7, with D tentatively TRBD1 or TRBD2 (5 bases each). Germline V gene data show CDR1 as SGHDT and CDR2 as YYEEEE. The CDR3 totals 15 residues. Trimming stripped 0 bases from V and 4 bases from J, with 14 bases between. CDR3 amino acids: CASSLVGRGRYEQYF. The DNA of the CDR3 is TGTGCCAGCAGCTTGGTGGGTAGGGGACGTTACGAGCAGTACTTC.

This clonotype was recorded only once. The CDR3: CASSLSGAGLNEKLFF. CDR3 DNA sequence: TGTGCCAGCAGCTTATCAGGGGCCGGTTTGAATGAAAAACTGTTTTTT. V is TRBV7-2 and J is TRBJ1-4, with D perhaps TRBD1 (6 bases). Trimming removed 2 bases from V and 5 bases from J, with 15 bases in between. Per the germline V gene, CDR1 is SGHTA and CDR2 is FQGNSA. This CDR3 region has 16 residues.

The rearrangement uses TRBV20-1 and TRBJ2-3; D is perhaps TRBD1 (5 bases). Germline values: CDR1 DFQATT, CDR2 SNEGSKA (reference sequence). This CDR3 has 15 residues. V was clipped by 5 bases and J by 2 bases, with 17 bases between them. The CDR3 region has the DNA TGCAGTGCTGGAAGGGGCTACCCTATCACAGATACGCAGTATTTT. Translation: CSAGRGYPITDTQYF.

V and J are TRBV28 and TRBJ2-5, with 12 bases aligning to TRBD2. Germline loops: CDR1 MDHEN, CDR2 SYDVKM. The length of the CDR3 is 16 residues. V gave up 5 bases and J gave up 5 bases; unmatched junction bases: 9. The CDR3 nucleotides are TGTGCCAGCAGTGGGGAGACTAGCGGGAGTGGGGAGACCCAGTACTTC. Translated: CASSGETSGSGETQYF.

The rearrangement uses TRBV29-1 and TRBJ2-6, with unresolved D. This CDR3 has 13 amino acids. Germline assignment: CDR1 SQVTM and CDR2 ANQGSEA. V lost 6 bases to trimming and J lost 1 base, with 7 bases between them. The CDR3 DNA reads as TGCAGCGTGCAAATTTCTGGGGCCAACGTCCTGACTTTC. Its protein product is CSVQISGANVLTF.

The chain couples TRBV15 to TRBJ1-2; D gene unclear. Germline CDR1 reads LNHNV; CDR2 reads YYDKDF (reference sequence). V lost 3 bases to trimming and J lost 3 bases, with 17 bases between them. CDR3 size: 16 residues. The CDR3 nucleotides read TGTGCCACCAGCAGGGGCCTTGCTAACGAGGACTATGGCTACACCTTC. Translated: CATSRGLANEDYGYTF.

In regard to this clonotype: A read error may be the cause here, since a much bigger clone is one base away. The V and J genes are TRBV5-1 and TRBJ2-1; 11 bases are a match to TRBD2. Germline CDR1 is SGHRS and CDR2 is YFSETQ. Trimming cost V 4 bases and J 6 bases; bases outside gene matches: 9. The CDR3 totals 16 residues. The CDR3 protein is CASSAILAGETNEQFF. The CDR3, as DNA: TGCGCCAGCAGCGCTATACTAGCGGGGGAGACCAATGAGCAGTTCTTC.

The CDR3 here is CATRRGVEETQYF. The CDR3 nucleotides read TGTGCCACCCGGAGGGGGGTCGAGGAGACCCAGTACTTC. The chain couples TRBV10-3 to TRBJ2-5; D is tentatively TRBD1 or TRBD2 (6 bases each). Per germline, CDR1 ENHRY and CDR2 SYGVKD. This CDR3 spans 13 amino acids. Trimming shortened V by 10 bases and J by 5 bases, and 17 bases separated the two germline ends.

This clonotype was found many times. The V call is TRBV4-3, the J call TRBJ2-1; D uncertain. This CDR3 region has 14 residues. Trimming removed 1 base from V and 6 bases from J, with 10 bases in between. Germline CDR1 LGHNA, CDR2 YSLEER. Written as DNA, the CDR3 is TGCGCCAGCAGCCAAGGTGTCTACTCCAATGAGCAGTTCTTC. Amino acid sequence: CASSQGVYSNEQFF.

The chain carries TRBV5-1 and TRBJ2-5; 7 bases map to TRBD1. This CDR3 spans 15 amino acids. Germline V gene data show CDR1 as SGHRS and CDR2 as YFSETQ. J gave up 2 bases and V 3 bases, and 7 bases lay outside the gene matches. CDR3 bases: TGCGCCAGCAGCTCGCGACAGGGCGAACAAGAGACCCAGTACTTC. Its translation is CASSSRQGEQETQYF.

The J gene is TRBJ2-5, the V gene TRBV6-5; 7 nucleotides line up with TRBD2. The end of the DNA aligns better with TRBJ2-7, so the J call may be wrong. CDR1 MNHEY and CDR2 SVGAGI come from the germline V gene. The CDR3 has 15 residues. CDR3 sequence (DNA): TGTGCCAGCAGTTTTGGCGGGGGTGGGAGTTCCGAGCAGTACTTC. This encodes CASSFGGGGSSEQYF.

This clonotype was detected ten times or more. J is TRBJ1-5 and V is TRBV14; 7 bases fit TRBD1. The length of the CDR3 is 13 residues. The germline CDR1 and CDR2 sequences are SGHDN and FVKESK. The junction had 4 bases not matched to a gene; V was cut back by 5 bases and J by 6 bases. This chain's CDR3 is CASSLTGSQPQHF. The DNA of the CDR3 is TGTGCCAGCAGCTTGACAGGGTCTCAGCCCCAGCATTTT.

Ten or more counts support this clonotype. This chain joins TRBV25-1 and TRBJ2-7, with a possible D match to TRBD1 (5 bases). V lost 5 bases to trimming and J lost 1 base, with 21 bases between them. There are 17 residues in the CDR3. Germline loops: CDR1 MGHDK, CDR2 SYGVNS. CDR3 DNA: TGTGCCAGCAGTTCGCGTGACCCGGACACCGAATCCTACGAGCAGTACTTC. It codes for CASSSRDPDTESYEQYF.

This sequence joins TRBV7-8 and TRBJ2-1; D is unresolved. CDR1 and CDR2 from the germline V gene are SGHVS and FQNEAQ. Deletions cut 10 bases from V and 0 bases from J, with 13 bases between. This CDR3 comprises 14 residues. The CDR3 reads CATQYLSSYNEQFF. The DNA of the CDR3 is TGTGCCACCCAATACTTGAGCTCCTACAATGAGCAGTTCTTC.

This clonotype came up a few times. The chain is built from TRBV7-2 and TRBJ2-1; D not certain. The germline V gene has CDR1 SGHTA and CDR2 FQGNSA. This CDR3 contains 11 residues. V was clipped by 5 bases and J by 8 bases, with 7 bases between them. Here the CDR3 reads CASSQSYEQFF. The CDR3 DNA reads as TGTGCCAGCAGCCAATCTTATGAGCAGTTCTTC. The whole variable domain, remainder taken from reference TRBV7-2 and TRBJ2-1, is GAGVSQSPSNKVTEKGKDVELRCDPISGHTALYWYRQSLGQGLEFLIYFQGNSAPDKSGLPSDRFSAERTGGSVSTLTIQRTQQEDSAVYLCASSQSYEQFFGPGTRLTVL.

This clonotype appeared a few times. The genes are TRBV7-2 and TRBJ2-7; D ambiguous. V lost 2 bases and J 5 bases, leaving 16 bases between the germline ends. The CDR3 totals 15 residues. The germline gives CDR1 SGHTA, CDR2 FQGNSA. This chain's CDR3 is CASSLIPSSGNEQYF. The CDR3 DNA reads as TGTGCCAGCAGCTTAATCCCGTCCTCTGGGAACGAGCAGTACTTC.

The chain recombines TRBV9 with TRBJ2-3; D remains unclear. The ends were cut back, 4 bases at V and 1 base at J, with 13 bases in the middle. CDR1 and CDR2 (germline): SGDLS, YYNGEE. The length of the CDR3 is 15 residues. CDR3 sequence: CASSYQADGTDTQYF. The CDR3 nucleotides are TGTGCCAGCAGCTATCAGGCGGACGGCACAGATACGCAGTATTTT.

The chain employs TRBV13 and TRBJ2-3, with 9 bases aligning to TRBD2. The trim removed 1 base at V and 1 base at J, leaving 3 bases unmatched. From germline, CDR1 is PRHDT and CDR2 FYEKMQ (reference sequence). The CDR3 covers 16 residues. The CDR3 reads CASSLASSGGTDTQYF. The CDR3 bases are TGTGCCAGCAGCTTAGCCTCTAGCGGGGGCACAGATACGCAGTATTTT. The full variable domain, rest sourced from reference TRBV13 and TRBJ2-3, is AAGVIQSPRHLIKEKRETATLKCYPIPRHDTVYWYQQGPGQDPQFLISFYEKMQSDKGSIPDRFSAQQFSDYHSELNMSSLELGDSALYFCASSLASSGGTDTQYFGPGTRLTVL.

This clonotype was seen only a few times. The chain carries TRBV29-1 and TRBJ2-1; D unclear. The CDR3 sequence is 15 residues long. The V end lost 3 bases, the J end lost 2 bases, and 14 bases lay between the germline ends. The germline CDR1 and CDR2 sequences are SQVTM and ANQGSEA. The CDR3 DNA is TGCAGCGTTGATGCCCGCCGGGCCACCTACAATGAGCAGTTCTTC. The encoded protein is CSVDARRATYNEQFF.

The chain combines TRBV29-1 with TRBJ1-1; perhaps TRBD1 as D (5 bases). The germline CDR1 and CDR2 sequences are SQVTM and ANQGSEA. The CDR3 length is 14 residues. V was trimmed by 1 base and J by 3 bases, leaving 12 bases between them. CDR3 amino acids: CSVEVQGGYTEAFF. In DNA, the CDR3 is TGCAGCGTTGAAGTCCAGGGTGGGTACACTGAAGCTTTCTTT.

In its sample, this clonotype was seen a few times. The V gene is TRBV20-1, the J gene TRBJ2-3; 12 positions match TRBD2. V was pared by 6 bases and J by 2 bases, with 9 bases of the junction left unmatched. The CDR3 length is 16 residues. CDR1 is DFQATT and CDR2 is SNEGSKA in the germline V gene (reference sequence). CDR3 DNA: TGCAGTGCGCCCCGGACTAGCGGGGCCATCACAGATACGCAGTATTTT. It encodes CSAPRTSGAITDTQYF.

V and J are TRBV27 and TRBJ1-5; D possibly corresponds to TRBD1 (5 bases). Germline V gives CDR1 MNHEY, CDR2 SMNVEV (reference sequence). The V gene lost 3 bases and the J gene lost 7 bases, with 13 bases spanning the gap. The CDR3 consists of 14 residues. CDR3 in DNA: TGTGCCAGCAGTTTCGGAGCAGGGCACCAGCCCCAGCATTTT. Its protein product is CASSFGAGHQPQHF.

The sample holds a few counts of this clonotype. The V and J genes are TRBV12-3 or TRBV12-4 and TRBJ1-4; D might be TRBD1 (5 bases). V was trimmed by 2 bases and J by 7 bases, leaving 8 bases between them. This CDR3 is 13 amino acids long. The CDR3 is CASSLRGGEKLFF. The CDR3 DNA reads TGTGCCAGCAGTTTACGGGGGGGTGAAAAACTGTTTTTT.